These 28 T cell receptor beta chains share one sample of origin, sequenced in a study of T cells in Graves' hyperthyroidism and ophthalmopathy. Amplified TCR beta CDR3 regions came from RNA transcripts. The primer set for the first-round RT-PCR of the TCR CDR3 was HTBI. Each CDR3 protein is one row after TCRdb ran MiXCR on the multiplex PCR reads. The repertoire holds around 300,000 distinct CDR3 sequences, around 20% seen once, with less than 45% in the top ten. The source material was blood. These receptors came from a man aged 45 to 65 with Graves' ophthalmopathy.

CDR3 loop: CASGTSPQGRPYEQYF. The DNA for the CDR3 is TGTGCTAGTGGTACATCCCCACAGGGTCGCCCCTACGAGCAGTACTTC. The chain has TRBV12-5 and TRBJ2-7, with TRBD1 as a possible D gene (6 bases). Looked up from germline, CDR1 is LGHNT and CDR2 is FRNRAP. Trimming removed 5 bases at V and 2 bases at J, with 19 bases between. The CDR3 is made up of 16 amino acids.

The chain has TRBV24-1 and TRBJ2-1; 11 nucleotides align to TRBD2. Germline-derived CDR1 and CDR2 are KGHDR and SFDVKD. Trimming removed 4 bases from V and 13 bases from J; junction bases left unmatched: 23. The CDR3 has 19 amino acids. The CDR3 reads CATSDAYLTSGRPPYVQFF. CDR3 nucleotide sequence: TGTGCCACCAGTGACGCGTACCTTACTAGCGGGAGACCTCCATACGTACAGTTCTTC.

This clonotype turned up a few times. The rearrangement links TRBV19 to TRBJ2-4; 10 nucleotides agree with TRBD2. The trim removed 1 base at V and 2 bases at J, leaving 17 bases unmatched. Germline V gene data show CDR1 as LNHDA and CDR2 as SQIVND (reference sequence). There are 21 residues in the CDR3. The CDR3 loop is CASSIGAGTSESFKSKNIQYF. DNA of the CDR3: TGTGCCAGTAGTATAGGGGCCGGGACTAGCGAAAGTTTCAAGTCCAAAAACATTCAGTACTTC.

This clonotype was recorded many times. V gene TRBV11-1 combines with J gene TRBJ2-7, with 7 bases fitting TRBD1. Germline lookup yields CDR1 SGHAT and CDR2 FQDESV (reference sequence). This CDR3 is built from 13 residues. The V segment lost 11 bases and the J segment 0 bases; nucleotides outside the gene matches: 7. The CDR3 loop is CAVQGKSSYEQYF. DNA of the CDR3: TGTGCCGTACAGGGGAAGAGCTCCTACGAGCAGTACTTC.

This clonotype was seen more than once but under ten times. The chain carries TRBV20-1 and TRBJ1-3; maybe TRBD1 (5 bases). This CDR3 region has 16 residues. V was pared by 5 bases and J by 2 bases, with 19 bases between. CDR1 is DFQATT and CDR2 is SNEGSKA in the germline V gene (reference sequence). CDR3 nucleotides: TGCAGTGCTCTCATTCAAGGGGTTATGGCTGGAAACACCATATATTTT. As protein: CSALIQGVMAGNTIYF.

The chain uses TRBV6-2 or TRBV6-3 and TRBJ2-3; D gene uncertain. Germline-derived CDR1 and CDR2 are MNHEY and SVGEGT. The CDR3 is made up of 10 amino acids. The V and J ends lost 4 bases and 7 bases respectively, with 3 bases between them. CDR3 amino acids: CASSSHTQYF. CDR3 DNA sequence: TGTGCCAGCAGTTCCCATACGCAGTATTTT.

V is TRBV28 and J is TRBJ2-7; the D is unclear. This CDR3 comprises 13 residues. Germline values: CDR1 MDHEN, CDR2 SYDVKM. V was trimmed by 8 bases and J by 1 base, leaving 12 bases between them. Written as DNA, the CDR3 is TGTGCCAGCGAAGGGCAGAGATCCTACGAGCAGTACTTC. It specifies CASEGQRSYEQYF.

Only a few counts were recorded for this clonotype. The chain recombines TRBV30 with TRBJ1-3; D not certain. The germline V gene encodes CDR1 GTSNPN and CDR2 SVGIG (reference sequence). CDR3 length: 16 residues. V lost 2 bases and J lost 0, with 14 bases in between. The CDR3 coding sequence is TGTGCCTGGAGTCTACTCAGGACCTTCTCTGGAAACACCATATATTTT. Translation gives CAWSLLRTFSGNTIYF.

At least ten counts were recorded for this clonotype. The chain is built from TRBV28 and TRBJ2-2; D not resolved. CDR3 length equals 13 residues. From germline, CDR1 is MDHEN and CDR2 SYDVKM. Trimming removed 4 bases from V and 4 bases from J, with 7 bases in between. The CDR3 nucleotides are TGTGCCAGCAGTTCTCTCGGCACCGGGGAGCTGTTTTTT. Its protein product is CASSSLGTGELFF.

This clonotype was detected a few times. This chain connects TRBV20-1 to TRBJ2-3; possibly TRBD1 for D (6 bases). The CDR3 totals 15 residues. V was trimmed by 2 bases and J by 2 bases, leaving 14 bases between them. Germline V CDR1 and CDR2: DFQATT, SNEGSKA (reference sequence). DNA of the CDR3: TGCAGTGCTAGATCAGGGGCGGGCTTCACAGATACGCAGTATTTT. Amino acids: CSARSGAGFTDTQYF.

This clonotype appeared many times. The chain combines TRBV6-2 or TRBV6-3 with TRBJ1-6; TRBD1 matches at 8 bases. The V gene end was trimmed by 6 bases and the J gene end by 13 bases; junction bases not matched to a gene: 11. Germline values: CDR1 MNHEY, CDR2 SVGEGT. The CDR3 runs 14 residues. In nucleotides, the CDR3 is TGTGCCAGCAGATACCCGGGACAGGCGTACCCCCTCCACTTT. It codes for CASRYPGQAYPLHF.

CDR3 sequence (DNA): TGTGCCAGCAGCCCCGACCCGGGACTAGCGGTCGGAGGAGAGTTCTTC. It yields the protein CASSPDPGLAVGGEFF. The chain combines TRBV9 with TRBJ2-1; 11 positions agree with TRBD2. Germline values: CDR1 SGDLS, CDR2 YYNGEE. V trimming: 4 bases; J trimming: 14 bases; junction bases outside the gene matches: 17. The CDR3 is made up of 16 amino acids.

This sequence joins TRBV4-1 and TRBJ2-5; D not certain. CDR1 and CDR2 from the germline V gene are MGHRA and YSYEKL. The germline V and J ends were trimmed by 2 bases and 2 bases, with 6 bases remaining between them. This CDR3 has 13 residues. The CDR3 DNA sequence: TGCGCCAGCAGCCAAAGTCCACAAGAGACCCAGTACTTC. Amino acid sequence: CASSQSPQETQYF.

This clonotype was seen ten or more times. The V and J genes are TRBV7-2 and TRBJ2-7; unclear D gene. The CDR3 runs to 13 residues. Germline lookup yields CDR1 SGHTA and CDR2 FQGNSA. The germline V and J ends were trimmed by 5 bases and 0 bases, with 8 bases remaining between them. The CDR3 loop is CASSATHSYEQYF. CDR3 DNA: TGTGCCAGCAGCGCCACTCACTCCTACGAGCAGTACTTC.

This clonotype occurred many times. The chain's CDR3 is CASSLGLATDTQYF. Written as DNA, the CDR3 is TGTGCCAGCAGCTTGGGACTAGCAACAGATACGCAGTATTTT. This chain uses TRBV11-2 with TRBJ2-3, with 9 bases identical to TRBD2. Germline V CDR1 and CDR2: SGHAT, FQNNGV. This CDR3 spans 14 amino acids. The ends lost 3 bases at V and 3 bases at J; junction bases unmatched: 1.

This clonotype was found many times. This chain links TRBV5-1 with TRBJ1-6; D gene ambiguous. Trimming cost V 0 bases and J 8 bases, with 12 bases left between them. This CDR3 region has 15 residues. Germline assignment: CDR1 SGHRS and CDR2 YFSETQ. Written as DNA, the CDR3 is TGCGCCAGCAGCTTGGGGAGAGCTGGGGATTCACCCCTCCACTTT. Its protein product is CASSLGRAGDSPLHF.

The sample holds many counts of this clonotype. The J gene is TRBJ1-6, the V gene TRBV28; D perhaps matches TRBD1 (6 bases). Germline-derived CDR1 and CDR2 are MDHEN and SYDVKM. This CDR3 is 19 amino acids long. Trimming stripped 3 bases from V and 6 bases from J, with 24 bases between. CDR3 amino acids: CASSFRMSVRWGLNSPLHF. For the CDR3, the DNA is TGTGCCAGCAGTTTCAGGATGTCGGTCCGGTGGGGGCTTAATTCACCCCTCCACTTT. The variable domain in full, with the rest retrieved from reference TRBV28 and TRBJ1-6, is DVKVTQSSRYLVKRTGEKVFLECVQDMDHENMFWYRQDPGLGLRLIYFSYDVKMKEKGDIPEGYSVSREKKERFSLILESASTNQTSMYLCASSFRMSVRWGLNSPLHFGNGTRLTVT.

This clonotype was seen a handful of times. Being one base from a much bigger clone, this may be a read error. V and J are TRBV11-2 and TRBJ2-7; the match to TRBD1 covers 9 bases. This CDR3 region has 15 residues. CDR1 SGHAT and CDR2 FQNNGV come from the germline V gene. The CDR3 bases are TGTACCAGCAAGGATCAGGGGACAGGGTTTCACGAGCAGTACTTC. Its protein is CTSKDQGTGFHEQYF.

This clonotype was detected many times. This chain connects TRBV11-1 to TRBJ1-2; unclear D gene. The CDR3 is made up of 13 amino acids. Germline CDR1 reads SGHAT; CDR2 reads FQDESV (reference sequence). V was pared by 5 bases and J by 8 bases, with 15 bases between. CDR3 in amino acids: CASSPRPEEGYTF. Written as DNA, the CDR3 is TGTGCCAGCAGCCCCCGACCTGAGGAGGGCTACACCTTC. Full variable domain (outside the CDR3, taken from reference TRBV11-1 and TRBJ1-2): EAEVAQSPRYKITEKSQAVAFWCDPISGHATLYWYRQILGQGPELLVQFQDESVVDDSQLPKDRFSAERLKGVDSTLKIQPAELGDSAMYLCASSPRPEEGYTFGSGTRLTVV.

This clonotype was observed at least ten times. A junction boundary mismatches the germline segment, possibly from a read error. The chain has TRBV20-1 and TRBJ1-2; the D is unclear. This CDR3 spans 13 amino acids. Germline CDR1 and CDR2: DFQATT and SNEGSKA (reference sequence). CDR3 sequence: CSARGLTSYGYTF. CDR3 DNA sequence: TGCAGTGCGAGAGGGTTAACATCCTATGGCTACACCTTC.

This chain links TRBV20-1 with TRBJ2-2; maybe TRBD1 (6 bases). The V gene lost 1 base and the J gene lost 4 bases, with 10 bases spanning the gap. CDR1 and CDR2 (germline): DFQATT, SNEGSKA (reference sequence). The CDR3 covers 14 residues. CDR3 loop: CSARVRTATGELFF. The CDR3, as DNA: TGCAGTGCTAGAGTTCGGACAGCCACCGGGGAGCTGTTTTTT.

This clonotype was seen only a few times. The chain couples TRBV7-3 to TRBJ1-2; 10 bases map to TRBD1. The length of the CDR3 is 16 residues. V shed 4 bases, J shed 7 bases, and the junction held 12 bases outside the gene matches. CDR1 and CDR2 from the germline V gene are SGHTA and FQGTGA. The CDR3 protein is CASSSYSGTGVGGYTF. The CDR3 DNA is TGTGCCAGCAGCTCCTACTCCGGGACAGGGGTTGGTGGCTACACCTTC.

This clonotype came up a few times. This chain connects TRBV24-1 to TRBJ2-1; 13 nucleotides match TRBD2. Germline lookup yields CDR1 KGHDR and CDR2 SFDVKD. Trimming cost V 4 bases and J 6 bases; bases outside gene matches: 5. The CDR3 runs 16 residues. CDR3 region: CATSDSGLAGTNEQFF. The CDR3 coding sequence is TGTGCCACCAGTGACTCGGGACTAGCGGGAACCAATGAGCAGTTCTTC.

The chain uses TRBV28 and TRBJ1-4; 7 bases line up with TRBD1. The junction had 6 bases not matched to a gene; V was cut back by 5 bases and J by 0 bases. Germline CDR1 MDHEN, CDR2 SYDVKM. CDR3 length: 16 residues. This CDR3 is CASSPGTESTNEKLFF. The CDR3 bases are TGTGCCAGCAGTCCGGGGACAGAGTCAACTAATGAAAAACTGTTTTTT. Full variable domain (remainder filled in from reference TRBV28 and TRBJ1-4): DVKVTQSSRYLVKRTGEKVFLECVQDMDHENMFWYRQDPGLGLRLIYFSYDVKMKEKGDIPEGYSVSREKKERFSLILESASTNQTSMYLCASSPGTESTNEKLFFGSGTQLSVL.

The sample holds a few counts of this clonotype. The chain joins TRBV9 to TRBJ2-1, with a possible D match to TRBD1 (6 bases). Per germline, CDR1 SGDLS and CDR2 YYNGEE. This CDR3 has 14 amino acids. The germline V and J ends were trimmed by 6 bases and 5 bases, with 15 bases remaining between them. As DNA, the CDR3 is TGTGCCAGCAACCTTCAGGGGAGAGACAATGAGCAGTTCTTC. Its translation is CASNLQGRDNEQFF. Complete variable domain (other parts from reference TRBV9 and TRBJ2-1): DSGVTQTPKHLITATGQRVTLRCSPRSGDLSVYWYQQSLDQGLQFLIQYYNGEERAKGNILERFSAQQFPDLHSELNLSSLELGDSALYFCASNLQGRDNEQFFGPGTRLTVL.

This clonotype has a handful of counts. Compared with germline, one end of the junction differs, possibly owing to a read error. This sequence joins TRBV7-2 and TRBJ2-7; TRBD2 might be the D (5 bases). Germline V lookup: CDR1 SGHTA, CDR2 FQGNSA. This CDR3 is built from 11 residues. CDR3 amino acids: CACSLDFEQYF. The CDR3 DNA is TGTGCCTGCAGCCTGGACTTCGAGCAGTACTTC.

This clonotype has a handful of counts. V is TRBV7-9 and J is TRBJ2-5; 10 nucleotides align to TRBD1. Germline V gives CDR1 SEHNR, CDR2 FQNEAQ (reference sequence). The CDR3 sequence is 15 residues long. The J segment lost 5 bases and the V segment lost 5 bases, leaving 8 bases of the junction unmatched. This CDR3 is CASSRDRGQEETQYF. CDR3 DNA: TGTGCCAGCAGCAGAGACAGGGGGCAGGAGGAGACCCAGTACTTC.

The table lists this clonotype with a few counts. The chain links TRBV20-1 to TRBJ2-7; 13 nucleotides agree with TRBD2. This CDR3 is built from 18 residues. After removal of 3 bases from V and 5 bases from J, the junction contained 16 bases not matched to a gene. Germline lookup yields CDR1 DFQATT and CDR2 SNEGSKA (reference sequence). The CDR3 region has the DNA TGCAGTGCTAGTGGACAGGGGAGGACTAGCGGGAGCTCTAACGAGCAGTACTTC. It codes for CSASGQGRTSGSSNEQYF.